This TCR beta chain was captured by sequencing in a study of CD8 T cells in ankylosing spondylitis. TCRdb used MiXCR to reprocess the 5' RACE reads, holding one entry per CDR3 protein. The profile shows 200,000 to 250,000 distinct CDR3 sequences, 8% to 11% of them singletons. This clonotype was detected a few times. Sample: blood, either unsorted or a sorted T cell fraction (not recorded which). This receptor was identified in a male donor with ankylosing spondylitis or in good health (not recorded which).

CDR3 amino acids: CASSLDHAGRAQYF. For the CDR3, the DNA is TGTGCCAGCAGCTTAGACCACGCCGGCAGGGCCCAGTACTTC. V and J are TRBV7-9 and TRBJ2-5; tentatively, D is TRBD1 (5 bases). The CDR3 runs to 14 residues. The V gene's germline CDR1 is SEHNR and CDR2 FQNEAQ (reference sequence). The germline V and J ends were trimmed by 1 base and 9 bases, with 15 bases remaining between them.